Shown below are 10 T cell receptor beta chains from a single sample sequenced in a study of T cell repertoires in cytomegalovirus infection. TCRdb reanalysed the reads using MiXCR and keeps one entry per CDR3 protein. Of 290,000 or so distinct CDR3 sequences listed, about 26% are singletons. Sequenced: PBMCs. These receptors all come from a human donor in good health (CMV status not recorded). Some clones in this sample may be carry-over from other donors' samples.

This chain links TRBV4-1 with TRBJ1-1, with a possible D match to TRBD1 (5 bases). Trimming removed 0 bases from V and 3 bases from J, with 20 bases in between. CDR1 is MGHRA and CDR2 is YSYEKL in the germline V gene. This CDR3 has 18 amino acids. The CDR3 nucleotides read TGCGCCAGCAGCCAAGAGGATGTGACAGTATCCATCGACACTGAAGCTTTCTTT. Protein: CASSQEDVTVSIDTEAFF.

CDR3 DNA sequence: TGTGCCAGCAGTTTTAATACACGACAGGGGGCCGGGGAGACCCAGTACTTC. It is translated as CASSFNTRQGAGETQYF. V usage is TRBV12-3 or TRBV12-4 and J usage is TRBJ2-5; TRBD1 agrees at 10 bases. CDR3 length equals 17 residues. The trim removed 3 bases at V and 5 bases at J, leaving 12 bases unmatched.

This clonotype turned up a few times. J is TRBJ1-1 and V is TRBV19, with D unclear. Germline-derived CDR1 and CDR2 are LNHDA and SQIVND (reference sequence). Trimming shortened V by 4 bases and J by 6 bases, and 15 bases separated the two germline ends. The CDR3 runs to 14 residues. The CDR3 sequence is CASSTPWERAEAFF. The CDR3 nucleotides are TGTGCCAGTAGTACCCCCTGGGAGCGCGCTGAAGCTTTCTTT.

The chain joins TRBV20-1 to TRBJ2-1; D is uncertain. The V end was cut by 0 bases, the J end by 7 bases, with 4 bases between. The CDR3 sequence is 11 residues long. Germline V lookup: CDR1 DFQATT, CDR2 SNEGSKA (reference sequence). The CDR3: CSARDPNEQFF. The CDR3 region has the DNA TGCAGTGCTAGAGATCCAAATGAGCAGTTCTTC.

The chain is built from TRBV28 and TRBJ1-4, with D unclear. CDR1 is MDHEN, CDR2 SYDVKM, per germline. The CDR3 is made up of 15 amino acids. The V and J ends lost 2 bases and 8 bases respectively, with 15 bases between them. CDR3 DNA sequence: TGTGCCAGCAGTTTAATTGCTGTTCTTGGCGAAAAACTGTTTTTT. Translation: CASSLIAVLGEKLFF.

This clonotype was detected many times. The J gene is TRBJ2-7, the V gene TRBV7-2; TRBD1 matches 9 bases. The CDR3 covers 16 residues. V trimming: 1 base; J trimming: 0 bases; junction bases outside the gene matches: 4. Per germline, CDR1 SGHTA and CDR2 FQGNSA. CDR3 sequence reads: CASSLVPTGGSYEQYF. CDR3 coding DNA: TGTGCCAGCAGCTTAGTGCCGACAGGGGGCTCCTACGAGCAGTACTTC. The full variable domain, with the rest looked up from reference TRBV7-2 and TRBJ2-7, is GAGVSQSPSNKVTEKGKDVELRCDPISGHTALYWYRQSLGQGLEFLIYFQGNSAPDKSGLPSDRFSAERTGGSVSTLTIQRTQQEDSAVYLCASSLVPTGGSYEQYFGPGTRLTVT.

The V gene is TRBV5-1, the J gene TRBJ2-1; TRBD2 matches at 14 bases. Per the germline V gene, CDR1 is SGHRS and CDR2 is YFSETQ. The CDR3 is 15 amino acids. The junction had 5 bases not matched to a gene; V was cut back by 4 bases and J by 8 bases. The CDR3 loop is CASSMGLAGVDEQFF. The DNA for the CDR3 is TGCGCCAGCAGCATGGGACTAGCGGGAGTTGATGAGCAGTTCTTC. Together with reference TRBV5-1 and TRBJ2-1, the CDR3 gives the full variable domain: KAGVTQTPRYLIKTRGQQVTLSCSPISGHRSVSWYQQTPGQGLQFLFEYFSETQRNKGNFPGRFSGRQFSNSRSEMNVSTLELGDSALYLCASSMGLAGVDEQFFGPGTRLTVL.

This clonotype was counted many times. The gene calls are TRBV7-8 and TRBJ2-1; 12 bases match TRBD2. The CDR3 contains 15 residues. V lost 5 bases, J lost 12 bases, and 11 bases stayed unmatched. Germline CDR1 reads SGHVS; CDR2 reads FQNEAQ. CDR3 residues: CASSARLAGEGSQFF. Here the CDR3 DNA reads TGTGCCAGCAGCGCCCGACTAGCGGGAGAAGGCTCGCAGTTCTTC.

This clonotype occurred many times. The CDR3 nucleotides read TGTGCCAGCAGCTTATTTGGAGGGGGGAACACTGAAGCTTTCTTT. Amino acids: CASSLFGGGNTEAFF. V gene TRBV7-2 combines with J gene TRBJ1-1; D perhaps matches TRBD1 (6 bases). Germline V lookup: CDR1 SGHTA, CDR2 FQGNSA. CDR3 length: 15 residues. Trimming left V 2 bases short and J 1 base short, with 11 bases between.

This clonotype was found a few times. The chain recombines TRBV20-1 with TRBJ1-1; D gene ambiguous. Trimming removed 3 bases at V and 6 bases at J, with 11 bases between. CDR1 DFQATT and CDR2 SNEGSKA come from the germline V gene (reference sequence). The CDR3 sequence is 12 residues long. The CDR3 region is CSASGPFAEAFF. The CDR3 coding sequence is TGCAGTGCTAGTGGGCCCTTTGCTGAAGCTTTCTTT.